The subject of this entry is one T cell receptor beta chain. Antigen specificity is unknown. TCRdb's copy holds only in-frame clones and misses some; the assay was immunoSEQ multiplex PCR. The sample has around 61,000 clones, 92% seen once; the top ten hold around 25%. The entry originates in a study of OX40 agonist ivuxolimab in advanced cancers. Turning to the study itself: Melanoma, hepatocellular carcinoma, head and neck or renal cell cancer occurred in dose-escalation patients.

Patients had blood sampled at baseline and again on cycle 4 day 1 and cycle 7 day 1. Study-wide results and caveats: Within 6 weeks, CD4+ and CD8+ blood T cells expanded clonally at 0.1 to 3.0 mg/kg.

Germline-derived CDR1 and CDR2 are SGDLS and YYNGEE. Unmatched junction bases numbered 13, after V lost 0 bases and J lost 6 bases. The CDR3 is 17 amino acids. This specimen was CD4+ or CD8+ T cells sorted from blood, taken in a trial of the OX40 agonist ivuxolimab. V and J are TRBV9 and TRBJ2-3; 7 bases are shared with TRBD2. This receptor was taken from an adult with an advanced solid tumor such as melanoma, head and neck, liver or kidney cancer. CDR3 protein: CASSVAMGEGPGDTQYF. CDR3 bases: TGTGCCAGCAGCGTAGCTATGGGGGAGGGCCCCGGGGATACGCAGTATTTT.